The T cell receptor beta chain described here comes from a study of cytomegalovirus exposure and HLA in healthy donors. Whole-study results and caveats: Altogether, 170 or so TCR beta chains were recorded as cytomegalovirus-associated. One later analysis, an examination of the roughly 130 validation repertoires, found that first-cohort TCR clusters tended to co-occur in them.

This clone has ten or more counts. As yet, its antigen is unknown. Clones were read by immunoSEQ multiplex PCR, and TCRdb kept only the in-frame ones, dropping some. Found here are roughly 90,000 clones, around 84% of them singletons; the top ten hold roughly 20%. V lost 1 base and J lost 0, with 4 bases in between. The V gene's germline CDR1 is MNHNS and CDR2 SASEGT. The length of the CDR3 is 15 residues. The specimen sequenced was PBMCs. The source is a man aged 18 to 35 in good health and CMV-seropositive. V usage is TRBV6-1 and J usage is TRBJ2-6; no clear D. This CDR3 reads CASSEGSSGANVLTF. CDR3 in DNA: TGTGCCAGCAGTGAAGGCAGCTCTGGGGCCAACGTCCTGACTTTC.